This T cell receptor (beta chain) appears in the sequencing data of a study of blood T cell repertoires in COVID-19 (dated by TCRdb to 2018 to 2020). Study-level background: Collaborator samples came from the United States, Italy and Spain and covered acute and convalescent phases of COVID-19. The material from the prospective study consisted of cDNA or gDNA derived from T cells, B-cell-depleted T cells, or PBMCs. The dataset comprised deeply sampled blood TCRbeta repertoires from subjects exposed to, actively infected with, or recovered from COVID-19. The repertoires were made available in a free public database intended to serve as a resource for research on the immune response to SARS-CoV-2. Samples were obtained from the ongoing ImmuneRACE study (first 160 participants) and from roughly 1,300 subjects provided by 6 global collaborators. Nearly every sample came with metadata listing a de-identified subject ID, COVID-19 status, age in years and sex. Where available, HLA class I and class II types were obtained from metadata supplied by the sample provider rather than from assay-based typing.

Only one count was recorded for this clone. Its recognized antigen is unknown. Base qualities are not recorded, but no much larger clone differs from it by a single base. Collaborating institutions collected whole blood in K2EDTA tubes following their own protocols. For TCRbeta analysis, collaborator samples were shipped as frozen whole blood, as isolated PBMCs, or as DNA extracted from either sample type. TCRbeta CDR3 regions were amplified from genomic DNA by means of the immunoSEQ Assay, a bias-controlled multiplex PCR. The original pipeline was this. The number of nucleated cells in each sample was estimated from the amplification of reference gene primers within the assay. To quantify the absolute abundance of each unique TCRbeta CDR3 rearrangement, sequence reads were collapsed and filtered. For each sample, productive Simpson clonality was calculated as the square root of Simpson's diversity index across productive rearrangements. Entries here come from immuneACCESS through TCRdb and include only in-frame sequences with V and J called. Some clones fail to appear in such tables; in the studies checked, an unresolved V gene covers under half of the shortfall, and the cause of the remainder is unknown. V, J and clone size derive from that table, while D and trimming were established from the DNA sequence. A total of 120,000 to 150,000 clones appear in this sample, 79% of them only once. The ten most abundant clones make up approximately 3.6% of the sample.

The CDR3 measures 15 amino acids from cysteine to phenylalanine. Solely the CDR3 DNA is kept, with 45 bases framed from the first base. The germline V gene (reference sequence) supplies CDR1 SEHNR and CDR2 FQNEAQ. V is shortened by 2 bases, J by 4 bases, and the region joining them spans 12 bases. Overall study results and their limits: The quantity of clinical and demographic metadata differed by source and by participant and was supplied without curation.

Specimen: peripheral blood. This receptor was taken from a man in his sixties with acute or convalescent COVID-19. The V and J genes are TRBV7-9 and TRBJ2-1; matching of 5 bases hints at TRBD2 as the D gene. The sequenced DNA is TGTGCCAGCAGCTTACAGCGGAGCCAATACAATGAGCAGTTCTTC. Translated, it reads CASSLQRSQYNEQFF.